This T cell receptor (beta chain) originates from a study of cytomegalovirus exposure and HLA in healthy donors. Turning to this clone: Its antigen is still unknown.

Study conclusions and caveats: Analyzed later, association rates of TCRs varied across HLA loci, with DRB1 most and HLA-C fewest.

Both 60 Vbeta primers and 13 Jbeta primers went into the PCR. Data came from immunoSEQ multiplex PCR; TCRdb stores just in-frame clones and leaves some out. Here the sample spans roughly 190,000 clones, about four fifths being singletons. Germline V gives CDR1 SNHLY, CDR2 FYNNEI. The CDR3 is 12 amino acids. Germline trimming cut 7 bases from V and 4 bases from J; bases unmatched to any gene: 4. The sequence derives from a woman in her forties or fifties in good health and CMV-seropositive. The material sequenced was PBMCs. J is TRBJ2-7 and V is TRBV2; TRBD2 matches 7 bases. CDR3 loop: CASMWGGYEQYF. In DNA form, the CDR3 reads TGTGCCAGCATGTGGGGGGGATACGAGCAGTACTTC.